This is a list of T cell receptor beta chains from one sample in a study of blood T cell repertoires in COVID-19. Repertoires were generated with immunoSEQ multiplex PCR, while TCRdb's copy carries only in-frame clones and drops some. This sample carries some 190,000 clones, roughly 88% of them seen once, and the ten largest clones take approximately 5.6%. Sequencing was performed on peripheral blood. These receptors were taken from a woman in her thirties or forties who had recovered from COVID-19. CDR3s include the opening cysteine and the closing phenylalanine or tryptophan. Rows give clone size only sometimes, using once, few, many, or a class for an expanded clone.

abundance	j_gene	v_gene	CDR3aa
NA	TRBJ2-3	TRBV24-1	CATSDALAGDTDTQYF
once	TRBJ2-3	TRBV30	CAWSRVAGGTDTQYF
once	TRBJ2-1	TRBV19	CASSPKRAGLAAYNEQFF
NA	TRBJ1-1	TRBV19	CASSIFGRGEVTEAFF
NA	TRBJ1-4	TRBV7-8	CASSLFTGTIGEKLFF
NA	TRBJ1-1	TRBV6-1	CASSAVLTGVGGNTEAFF
NA	TRBJ2-3	TRBV4-2	CASSQEPTSGRTDTQYF
NA	TRBJ2-7	TRBV6-5	CASRLSGQGQYEQYF
NA	TRBJ1-2	TRBV7-9	CASSLTGTYYGYTF
few	TRBJ2-2	TRBV7-9	CASSLVPTSGHSGELFF
NA	TRBJ2-7	TRBV5-1	CASSFEGAGYEQYF
NA	TRBJ2-3	TRBV5-8	CASRSAGDTQYF
once	TRBJ1-4	TRBV27	CASSWAGTNEKLFF
NA	TRBJ1-1	TRBV25-1	CASSELKLGAAFF
once	TRBJ1-1	TRBV19	CASSIRSLKVNTEAFF
NA	TRBJ2-3	TRBV7-2	CASSPGGQDTQYF
NA	TRBJ1-2	TRBV10-2	CASSESAGTHYGYTF
NA	TRBJ2-4	TRBV5-1	CASSGGHAKNIQYF
NA	TRBJ1-5	TRBV19	CASSIAVDRGYQPQHF
NA	TRBJ2-5	TRBV6-5	CASSYGAVPGETQYF
NA	TRBJ2-1	TRBV7-2	CATQRVGSYNEQFF
NA	TRBJ2-1	TRBV5-6	CASSLLAGGYNEQFF
NA	TRBJ2-7	TRBV6-5	CASSPGTGREQYF
NA	TRBJ2-1	TRBV30	CAWNREYNEQFF
NA	TRBJ2-1	TRBV13	CASRSGQGASGEQFF
once	TRBJ1-5	TRBV4-3	CASSPTGNAEPQHF
NA	TRBJ2-1	TRBV25-1	CASSEGTSFGSYNEQFF
NA	TRBJ1-3	TRBV30	CAWSTDRTGNTIYF
NA	TRBJ2-1	TRBV7-6	CASSISGRTYNEQFF
NA	TRBJ2-5	TRBV18	CASSEDRLLETQYF
NA	TRBJ2-1	TRBV5-1	CASSPRGREQFF
NA	TRBJ2-2	TRBV27	CASSSEGQYTGELFF
once	TRBJ2-7	TRBV28	CASTEGTAYEQYF
NA	TRBJ2-7	TRBV2	CASSKGAPYEQYF
NA	TRBJ1-4	TRBV10-3	CAISVTGPNEKLFF
NA	TRBJ1-1	TRBV10-3	CAISGQGANTEAFF
NA	TRBJ2-7	TRBV27	CASSSIVTSGRSYEQYF
NA	TRBJ2-7	TRBV14	CASSQDHGPSEQYF
NA	TRBJ2-7	TRBV28	CASTWDFHEQYF
NA	TRBJ2-2	TRBV5-1	CASSLVRRGLGSANTGELFF
NA	TRBJ2-5	TRBV28	CASSLFRGEAGETQYF
NA	TRBJ2-3	TRBV4-2	CASSQDLSGLAGAADTQYF
NA	TRBJ1-2	TRBV28	CASTPSSDYGYTF
NA	TRBJ2-7	TRBV11-2	CASSPGGGNYEQYF